The clone carrying this T cell receptor (beta chain) was seen more than once but under ten times. As yet, its antigen is unknown. This sample is part of a study of cytomegalovirus exposure and HLA in healthy donors. Overall study findings and caveats: Investigators reported over 150 TCR beta chains as tied to cytomegalovirus. Clusters of TCRs from the first cohort tended to co-occur in the 120 or so validation repertoires (as a later analysis found).

Libraries were prepared by immunoSEQ multiplex PCR; TCRdb keeps only in-frame clonotypes and omits some of them. Among around 150,000 clones listed, about 90% were seen once. The CDR3 runs 15 residues. V lost 1 base to trimming and J lost 4 bases, with 10 bases between them. Germline-derived CDR1 and CDR2 are LGHNA and YSLEER. The chain employs TRBV4-3 and TRBJ2-2, with D possibly being TRBD2 (6 bases). The clonotype was recovered from a woman younger than 30 in good health and CMV-seropositive. Sequencing input: PBMCs. The DNA for the CDR3 is TGCGCCAGCAGCCAAGGTGGCGGGATCACCGGGGAGCTGTTTTTT. Protein sequence: CASSQGGGITGELFF.